The table lists the clone carrying this T cell receptor beta chain with a few counts. The entry originates in a study of T-cell reconstitution after alpha-beta-depleted transplantation in children. The CDR3 is 14 residues long. V lost 1 base, J lost 6 bases, and 12 bases lay in between. Unique molecular identifiers featured in how the TCRbeta library was prepared. TCRdb re-called the PCR reads with MiXCR, one entry per CDR3 protein. Of almost 500,000 distinct CDR3 sequences in the sample, approximately 10% are singletons; the top ten hold just over 2%. The V gene is TRBV12-3 or TRBV12-4, the J gene TRBJ1-2; D may be TRBD1 (5 bases). Sequencing used PBMCs, obtained before TCRalphabeta/CD19-depleted stem cell transplant. The sequence derives from a child aged 2-15 years with inherited bone marrow failure, due to receive a stem cell transplant. The CDR3 nucleotides read TGTGCCAGCAGTTTAGGGGGCGCGGGGCATGGCTACACCTTC. This translates into CASSLGGAGHGYTF.